This T cell receptor (beta chain) was obtained from a study of shared clonotypes between healthy human individuals. V was pared by 3 bases and J by 3 bases, with 12 bases between. This CDR3 has 15 amino acids. Per the germline V gene, CDR1 is LNHDA and CDR2 is SQIVND (reference sequence). Measured with immunoSEQ multiplex PCR; TCRdb has only the in-frame clones, and not every one. The data contain some 2.1 million clones, about 95% of them singletons. As defined, naive CD8 cells were CD45RO-negative and positively selected for CCR7, with terminally differentiated effector memory CD45RA+ cells excluded.

The gene calls are TRBV19 and TRBJ1-5, with D possibly matching TRBD1 (5 bases). Specimen: naive CD8+ T cells sorted from blood. The sequence was collected from a man between 18 and 29 years old in good health. CDR3 loop: CASSIMRGNNQPQHF. CDR3 sequence (DNA): TGTGCCAGTAGTATTATGAGGGGTAACAATCAGCCCCAGCATTTT. Full variable domain (rest looked up from reference TRBV19 and TRBJ1-5): DGGITQSPKYLFRKEGQNVTLSCEQNLNHDAMYWYRQDPGQGLRLIYYSQIVNDFQKGDIAEGYSVSREKKESFPLTVTSAQKNPTAFYLCASSIMRGNNQPQHFGDGTRLSIL.